This T cell receptor beta chain was profiled in a study of T-cell reconstitution after alpha-beta-depleted transplantation in children. Preparing the TCRbeta library involved the use of unique molecular identifiers. TCRdb used MiXCR to reprocess the PCR reads, holding one entry per CDR3 protein. The table lists a few hundred thousand distinct CDR3 sequences, around 8.9% of them singletons. This clonotype was observed at least ten times. CDR1 and CDR2 from the germline V gene are MDHEN and SYDVKM. V was cut by 2 bases and J by 2 bases, with 4 bases left in between. This CDR3 has 12 residues. The chain is built from TRBV28 and TRBJ2-7; no clear D. The source material was PBMCs from the stem cell graft donor, sampled from the stem cell graft. The clonotype comes from a human donor who donated a stem cell graft to a child with SCID. Here the CDR3 DNA reads TGTGCCAGCAGTTTAACCACCTACGAGCAGTACTTC. Translating it yields CASSLTTYEQYF.